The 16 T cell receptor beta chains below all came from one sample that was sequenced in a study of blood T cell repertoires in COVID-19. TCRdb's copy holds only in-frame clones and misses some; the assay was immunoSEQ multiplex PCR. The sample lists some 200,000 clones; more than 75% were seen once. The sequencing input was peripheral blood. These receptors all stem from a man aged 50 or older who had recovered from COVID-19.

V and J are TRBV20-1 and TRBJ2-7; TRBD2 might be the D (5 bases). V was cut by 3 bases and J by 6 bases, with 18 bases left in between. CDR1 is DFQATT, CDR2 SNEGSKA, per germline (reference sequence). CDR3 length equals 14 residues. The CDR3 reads CSASDMGRESEQYF. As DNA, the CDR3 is TGCAGTGCTAGTGATATGGGAAGGGAGTCCGAGCAGTACTTC.

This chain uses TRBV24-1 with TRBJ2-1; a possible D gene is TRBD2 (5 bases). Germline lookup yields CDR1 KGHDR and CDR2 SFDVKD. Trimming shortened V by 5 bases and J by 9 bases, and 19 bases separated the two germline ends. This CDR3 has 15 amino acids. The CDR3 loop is CATSVEGPQRAEQFF. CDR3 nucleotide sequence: TGTGCCACCAGTGTAGAGGGCCCTCAGAGGGCTGAGCAGTTCTTC.

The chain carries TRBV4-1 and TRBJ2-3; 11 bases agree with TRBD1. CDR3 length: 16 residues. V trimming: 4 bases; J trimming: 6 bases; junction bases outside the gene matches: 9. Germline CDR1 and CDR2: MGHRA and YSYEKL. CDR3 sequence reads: CASSLAGTGGVDTQYF. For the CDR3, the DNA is TGCGCCAGCAGCCTAGCAGGGACAGGGGGTGTGGATACGCAGTATTTT.

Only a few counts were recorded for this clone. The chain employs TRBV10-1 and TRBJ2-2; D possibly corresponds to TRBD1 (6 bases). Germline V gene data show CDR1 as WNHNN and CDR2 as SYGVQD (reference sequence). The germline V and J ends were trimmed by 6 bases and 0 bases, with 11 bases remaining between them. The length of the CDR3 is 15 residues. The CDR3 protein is CASSRDTANTGELFF. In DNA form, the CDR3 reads TGCGCCAGCAGCCGGGACACCGCGAACACCGGGGAGCTGTTTTTT.

The CDR3 DNA is TGTGCCAGCTCACCAATTCTTAGCGGGAGGAAAGATACGCAGTATTTT. This translates into CASSPILSGRKDTQYF. The genes are TRBV18 and TRBJ2-3; 10 bases line up with TRBD2. V shed 2 bases and J 5 bases; nucleotides not matched to a gene: 7. Germline V gives CDR1 KGHSH, CDR2 LQKENI. The CDR3 sequence is 16 residues long.

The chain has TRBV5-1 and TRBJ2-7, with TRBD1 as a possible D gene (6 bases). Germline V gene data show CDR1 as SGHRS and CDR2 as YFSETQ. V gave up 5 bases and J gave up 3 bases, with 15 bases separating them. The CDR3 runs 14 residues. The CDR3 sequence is CASSRQTGYYEQYF. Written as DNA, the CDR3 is TGCGCCAGCAGTCGCCAGACAGGTTACTACGAGCAGTACTTC.

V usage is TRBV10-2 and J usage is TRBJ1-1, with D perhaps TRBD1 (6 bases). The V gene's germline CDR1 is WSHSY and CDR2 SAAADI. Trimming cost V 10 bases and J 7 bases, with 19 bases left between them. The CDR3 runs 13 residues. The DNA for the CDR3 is TGCGCCACCTCCGACGGGGGGCAAGGTGAAGCTTTCTTT. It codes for CATSDGGQGEAFF.

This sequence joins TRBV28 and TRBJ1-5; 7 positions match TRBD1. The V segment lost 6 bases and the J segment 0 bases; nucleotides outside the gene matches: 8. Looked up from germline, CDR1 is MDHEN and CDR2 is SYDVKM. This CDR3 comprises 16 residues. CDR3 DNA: TGTGCCAGCAGCTTGGGACAGCAATATAGCAATCAGCCCCAGCATTTT. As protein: CASSLGQQYSNQPQHF.

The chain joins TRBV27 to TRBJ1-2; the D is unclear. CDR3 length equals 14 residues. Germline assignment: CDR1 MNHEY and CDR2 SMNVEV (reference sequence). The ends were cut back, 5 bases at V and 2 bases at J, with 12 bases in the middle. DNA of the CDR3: TGTGCCAGCAGTGAGGGCGGGCAGAACTATGGCTACACCTTC. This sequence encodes CASSEGGQNYGYTF.

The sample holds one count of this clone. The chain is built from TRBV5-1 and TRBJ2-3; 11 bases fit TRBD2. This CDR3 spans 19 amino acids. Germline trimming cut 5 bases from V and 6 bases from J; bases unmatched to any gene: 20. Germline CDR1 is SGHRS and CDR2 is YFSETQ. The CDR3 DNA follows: TGCGCCAGCAGACTCTCCAGACTAGCGGGACCCGCAGGATCTGATACGCAGTATTTT. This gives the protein CASRLSRLAGPAGSDTQYF.

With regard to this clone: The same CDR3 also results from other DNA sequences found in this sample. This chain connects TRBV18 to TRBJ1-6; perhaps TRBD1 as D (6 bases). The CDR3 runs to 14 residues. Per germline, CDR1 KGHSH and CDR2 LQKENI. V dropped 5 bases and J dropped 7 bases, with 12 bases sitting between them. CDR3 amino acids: CASSADRKNSPLHF. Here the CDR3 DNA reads TGTGCCAGCTCAGCAGACAGGAAGAATTCACCCCTCCACTTT.

The CDR3 DNA sequence: TGTGCCAGCAGCCCGGACTATCTGCTGTTTTTT. It codes for CASSPDYLLFF. The chain employs TRBV12-3 or TRBV12-4 and TRBJ2-2, with D maybe TRBD2 (6 bases). The CDR3 contains 11 residues. Trimming removed 6 bases from V and 13 bases from J, with 12 bases in between.

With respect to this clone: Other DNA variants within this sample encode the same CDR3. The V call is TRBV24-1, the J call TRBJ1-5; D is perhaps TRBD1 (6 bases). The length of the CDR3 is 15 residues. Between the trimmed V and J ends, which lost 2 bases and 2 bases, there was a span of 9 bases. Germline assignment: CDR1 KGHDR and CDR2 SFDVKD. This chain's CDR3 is CATSDSRQGNQPQHF. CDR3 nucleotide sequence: TGTGCCACCAGTGATTCCCGACAGGGCAATCAGCCCCAGCATTTT.

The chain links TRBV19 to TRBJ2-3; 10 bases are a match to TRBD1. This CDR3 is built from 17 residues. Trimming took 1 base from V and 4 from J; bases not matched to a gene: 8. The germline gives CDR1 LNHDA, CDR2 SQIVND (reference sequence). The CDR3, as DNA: TGTGCCAGTAGTATAGCCTCCGGGACAGGGGTTTCAGATACGCAGTATTTT. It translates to CASSIASGTGVSDTQYF.

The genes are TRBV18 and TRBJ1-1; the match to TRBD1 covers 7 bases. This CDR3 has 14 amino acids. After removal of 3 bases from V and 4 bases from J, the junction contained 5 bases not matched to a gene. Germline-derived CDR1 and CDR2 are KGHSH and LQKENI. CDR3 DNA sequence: TGTGCCAGCTCACCGGACAGGTTGCCCACTGAAGCTTTCTTT. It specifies CASSPDRLPTEAFF.

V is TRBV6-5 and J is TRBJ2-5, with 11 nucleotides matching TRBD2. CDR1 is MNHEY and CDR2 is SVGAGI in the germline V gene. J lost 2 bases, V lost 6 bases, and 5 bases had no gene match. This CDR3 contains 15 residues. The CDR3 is CASRAGTSGQETQYF. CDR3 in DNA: TGTGCCAGCAGAGCCGGGACTAGCGGACAAGAGACCCAGTACTTC.